A single TCR beta chain is shown here with its context. Its antigen is as yet unknown. The V and J ends lost 1 base and 1 base, in that order; junction bases with no gene match: 7. CDR3 length: 16 amino acids. The germline V gene encodes CDR1 SGHRS and CDR2 YFSETQ. Stated time point: cycle 4 day 1 (C4D1), after less than 7 weeks of nivolumab. Every one of the patients relapsed after autologous stem cell transplantation (brentuximab vedotin exposure was variable). Assay: immunoSEQ multiplex PCR; the TCRdb copy retains only in-frame clones and omits some. The sample yields about 94,000 clones, about 93% seen once. This sample stems from a study of PD-1 blockade in classical Hodgkin lymphoma. General study points: Diversity in CD4+ TCRs, unlike that measured in CD8+ TCRs, had risen significantly by C4D1.

The gene calls are TRBV5-1 and TRBJ1-1; 7 positions agree with TRBD1. The source is a human donor with classical Hodgkin lymphoma. The sequencing used peripheral blood mononuclear cells (PBMCs), collected before the fourth cycle of nivolumab. CDR3 residues: CASSLSRQGANTEAFF. CDR3 DNA sequence: TGCGCCAGCAGCTTGTCCCGACAGGGAGCGAACACTGAAGCTTTCTTT.